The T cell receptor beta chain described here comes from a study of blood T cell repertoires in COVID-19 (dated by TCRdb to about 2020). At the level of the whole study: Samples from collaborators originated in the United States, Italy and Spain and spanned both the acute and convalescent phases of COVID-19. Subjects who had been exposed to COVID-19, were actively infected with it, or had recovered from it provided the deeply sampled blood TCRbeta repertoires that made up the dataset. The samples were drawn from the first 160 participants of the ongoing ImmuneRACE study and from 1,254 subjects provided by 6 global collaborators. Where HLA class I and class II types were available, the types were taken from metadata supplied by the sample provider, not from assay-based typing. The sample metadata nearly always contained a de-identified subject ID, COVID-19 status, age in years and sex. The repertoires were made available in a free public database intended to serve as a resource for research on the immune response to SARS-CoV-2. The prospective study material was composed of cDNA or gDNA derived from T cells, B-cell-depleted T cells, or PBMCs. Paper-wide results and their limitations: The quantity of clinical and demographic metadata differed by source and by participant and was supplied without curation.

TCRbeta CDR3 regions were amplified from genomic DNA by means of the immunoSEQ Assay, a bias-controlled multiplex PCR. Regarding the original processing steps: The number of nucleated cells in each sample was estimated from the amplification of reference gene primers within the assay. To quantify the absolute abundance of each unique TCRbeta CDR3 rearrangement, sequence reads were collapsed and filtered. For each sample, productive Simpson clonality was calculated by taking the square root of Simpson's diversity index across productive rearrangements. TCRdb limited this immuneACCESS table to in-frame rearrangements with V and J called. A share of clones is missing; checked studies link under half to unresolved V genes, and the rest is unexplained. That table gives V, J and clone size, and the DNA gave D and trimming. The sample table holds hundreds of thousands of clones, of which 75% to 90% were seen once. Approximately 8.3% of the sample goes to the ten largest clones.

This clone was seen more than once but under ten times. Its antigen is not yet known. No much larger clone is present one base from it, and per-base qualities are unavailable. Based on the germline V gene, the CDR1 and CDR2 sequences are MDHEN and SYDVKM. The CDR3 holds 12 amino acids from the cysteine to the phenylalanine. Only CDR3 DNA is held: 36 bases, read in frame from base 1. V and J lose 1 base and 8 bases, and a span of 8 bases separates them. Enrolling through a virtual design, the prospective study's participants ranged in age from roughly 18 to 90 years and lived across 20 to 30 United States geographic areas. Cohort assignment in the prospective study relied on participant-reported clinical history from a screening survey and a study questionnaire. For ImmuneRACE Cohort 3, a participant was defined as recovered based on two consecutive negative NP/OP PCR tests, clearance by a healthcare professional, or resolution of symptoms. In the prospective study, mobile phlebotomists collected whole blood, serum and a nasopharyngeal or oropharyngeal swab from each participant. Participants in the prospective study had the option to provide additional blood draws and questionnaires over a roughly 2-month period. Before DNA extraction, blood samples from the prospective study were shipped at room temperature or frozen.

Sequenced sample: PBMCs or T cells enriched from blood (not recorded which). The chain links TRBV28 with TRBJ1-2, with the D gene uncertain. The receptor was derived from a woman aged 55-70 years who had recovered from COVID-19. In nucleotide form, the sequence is TGTGCCAGCAGTTTATCCGTTCTGGGCTACACCTTC. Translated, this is CASSLSVLGYTF.